The 20 T cell receptor beta chains in this list originate from one sample, sequenced in a study of T cell responses to AZD1222 COVID-19 vaccine. TCRdb's table, derived via immunoSEQ multiplex PCR, lists solely in-frame clones and lacks some. Of roughly 150,000 clones detected, more than 90% appear once; the ten largest clones hold 1.6%. This material consisted of peripheral blood, taken on day 0 of AZD1222 vaccination. Source of these receptors: an adult in good health.

This clone has only one observation. The chain has TRBV5-4 and TRBJ2-3, with D perhaps matching TRBD2 (5 bases). Germline V CDR1 and CDR2: SGHNT, YYREEE (reference sequence). Between the trimmed V and J ends, which lost 1 base and 0 bases, there was a span of 12 bases. The CDR3 consists of 16 residues. The CDR3 sequence: CASSLRTYPSTDTQYF. DNA of the CDR3: TGTGCCAGCAGCTTGAGGACTTACCCTAGCACAGATACGCAGTATTTT.

V usage is TRBV7-2 and J usage is TRBJ1-2, with no clear D. V was clipped by 2 bases and J by 9 bases, with 22 bases between them. The CDR3 runs to 16 residues. Germline V CDR1 and CDR2: SGHTA, FQGNSA. CDR3 region: CASSLKPSQVVTSYTF. CDR3 nucleotide sequence: TGTGCCAGCAGCTTAAAGCCGTCTCAGGTGGTTACGAGCTACACCTTC.

The chain employs TRBV7-2 and TRBJ2-1; D possibly corresponds to TRBD2 (6 bases). V was shortened by 4 bases and J by 4 bases, with 11 bases between the two germline ends. Germline CDR1 SGHTA, CDR2 FQGNSA. CDR3 length: 14 amino acids. CDR3: CASSYPGLYNEQFF. CDR3 nucleotide sequence: TGTGCCAGCAGCTACCCGGGACTTTACAATGAGCAGTTCTTC.

The gene calls are TRBV18 and TRBJ1-5; unclear D gene. V was trimmed by 5 bases and J by 6 bases, leaving 11 bases between them. Germline CDR1 KGHSH, CDR2 LQKENI. The length of the CDR3 is 13 residues. CDR3 nucleotide sequence: TGTGCCAGCTCATACGGGGAGGGTCAGCCCCAGCATTTT. As protein: CASSYGEGQPQHF.

The V and J genes are TRBV6-5 and TRBJ2-5, with TRBD1 matching 10 bases. Germline values: CDR1 MNHEY, CDR2 SVGAGI. The CDR3 spans 15 residues. J gave up 5 bases and V 5 bases, and 8 bases lay outside the gene matches. CDR3 DNA: TGTGCCAGCAGTAGGACCGGGACAGGGGTGGAGACCCAGTACTTC. Translation gives CASSRTGTGVETQYF.

This rearrangement joins TRBV5-1 to TRBJ2-7; no firm D call. V was clipped by 1 base and J by 7 bases, with 15 bases between them. There are 14 residues in the CDR3. Germline CDR1 is SGHRS and CDR2 is YFSETQ. The CDR3 reads CASSLPTPKREQYF. CDR3 coding DNA: TGCGCCAGCAGCTTGCCCACCCCTAAGAGGGAGCAGTACTTC.

This clone was observed a single time. V usage is TRBV4-3 and J usage is TRBJ2-1, with no clear D. The CDR3 runs 16 residues. V was shortened by 4 bases and J by 0 bases, with 13 bases between the two germline ends. CDR1 and CDR2 from the germline V gene are LGHNA and YSLEER. This CDR3 reads CASSRRLRSSYNEQFF. In DNA, the CDR3 is TGCGCCAGCAGCCGCAGACTCCGGAGCTCCTACAATGAGCAGTTCTTC.

The chain has TRBV5-1 and TRBJ2-3; D gene unclear. The V and J ends lost 4 bases and 0 bases respectively, with 12 bases between them. The CDR3 covers 15 residues. Germline assignment: CDR1 SGHRS and CDR2 YFSETQ. The CDR3 reads CASSPDSTSTDTQYF. The CDR3 DNA follows: TGCGCCAGCAGCCCCGACTCCACTAGCACAGATACGCAGTATTTT.

The genes are TRBV5-1 and TRBJ1-1; D is perhaps TRBD1 (5 bases). This CDR3 contains 12 residues. V was clipped by 3 bases and J by 7 bases, with 10 bases between them. The germline CDR1 and CDR2 sequences are SGHRS and YFSETQ. This CDR3 is CASSSRGGEAFF. Written as DNA, the CDR3 is TGCGCCAGCAGCTCCCGTGGGGGTGAAGCTTTCTTT.

This clone was seen a single time. The gene calls are TRBV4-1 and TRBJ1-2, with D possibly TRBD1 on 6 matching bases. V lost 4 bases to trimming and J lost 4 bases, with 16 bases between them. Germline lookup yields CDR1 MGHRA and CDR2 YSYEKL. The CDR3 length is 15 residues. The DNA of the CDR3 is TGCGCCAGCAGCCTCACAACTTTGGGGGCCTATGGCTACACCTTC. It is translated as CASSLTTLGAYGYTF.

The CDR3 reads CASSYGLSGELFF. CDR3 sequence (DNA): TGTGCCAGCAGTTATGGGCTGTCCGGGGAGCTGTTTTTT. V usage is TRBV6-6 and J usage is TRBJ2-2; D is unresolved. V lost 3 bases, J lost 6 bases, and 8 bases lay in between. This CDR3 spans 13 amino acids. Germline V lookup: CDR1 MNHNY, CDR2 SVGAGI (reference sequence).

The V gene is TRBV7-9, the J gene TRBJ1-1; D not certain. CDR3 size: 14 residues. Trimming shortened V by 1 base and J by 13 bases, and 19 bases separated the two germline ends. Germline lookup yields CDR1 SEHNR and CDR2 FQNEAQ (reference sequence). CDR3 coding DNA: TGTGCCAGCAGCTTAGACGTTGACTCGAACGGCGGTTTCTTT. Translated, it gives CASSLDVDSNGGFF.

The chain couples TRBV27 to TRBJ1-6; TRBD1 aligns across 10 bases. The CDR3 is made up of 16 amino acids. The V segment lost 3 bases and the J segment 7 bases; nucleotides outside the gene matches: 6. Germline assignment: CDR1 MNHEY and CDR2 SMNVEV (reference sequence). The CDR3 loop reads CASSLGQGSGNSPLHF. The CDR3 nucleotides are TGTGCCAGCAGTTTGGGACAGGGGTCGGGCAATTCACCCCTCCACTTT.

This sequence joins TRBV4-2 and TRBJ2-6; D is possibly TRBD1 (6 bases). V lost 1 base to trimming and J lost 0 bases, with 7 bases between them. The CDR3 covers 16 residues. CDR1 LGHNA and CDR2 YNFKEQ come from the germline V gene. The CDR3 nucleotides are TGTGCCAGCAGCCAAGCACAGGGCTCTGGGGCCAACGTCCTGACTTTC. Its protein product is CASSQAQGSGANVLTF.

The chain has TRBV5-1 and TRBJ2-5, with TRBD1 matching over 7 bases. The CDR3 is 14 amino acids. Losses at the gene ends were 7 bases for V and 2 bases for J; bases not matched to a gene: 8. Per germline, CDR1 SGHRS and CDR2 YFSETQ. The CDR3 nucleotides read TGCGCCAGCCACTTTGGGACAGAACAAGAGACCCAGTACTTC. It encodes CASHFGTEQETQYF.

The chain recombines TRBV29-1 with TRBJ2-1; D is unresolved. The CDR3 loop spans 13 amino acids. The germline CDR1 and CDR2 sequences are SQVTM and ANQGSEA. Trimming stripped 5 bases from V and 4 bases from J, with 12 bases between. The chain's CDR3 is CSVRGTTYNEQFF. The CDR3 DNA reads TGCAGCGTTCGCGGTACTACTTACAATGAGCAGTTCTTC.

The chain recombines TRBV30 with TRBJ1-1; no firm D call. The CDR3 is 14 amino acids. The germline V gene encodes CDR1 GTSNPN and CDR2 SVGIG (reference sequence). V was cut by 0 bases and J by 1 base, with 9 bases left in between. For the CDR3, the DNA is TGTGCCTGGAGTGTAAACCAGGAGAACACTGAAGCTTTCTTT. Its protein is CAWSVNQENTEAFF.

This clone was counted a few times. This chain connects TRBV5-1 to TRBJ1-4; a possible D gene is TRBD1 (6 bases). Trimming left V 0 bases short and J 4 bases short, with 13 bases between. The CDR3 loop spans 16 amino acids. Germline V lookup: CDR1 SGHRS, CDR2 YFSETQ. The CDR3 DNA follows: TGCGCCAGCAGCTTGGCCAAAGGGGGGATTAATGAAAAACTGTTTTTT. Protein product: CASSLAKGGINEKLFF.

The chain uses TRBV5-5 and TRBJ1-2, with TRBD1 matching over 9 bases. Germline V gene sequence: CDR1 SGHKS, CDR2 YYEKEE (reference sequence). The trim removed 4 bases at V and 5 bases at J, leaving 9 bases unmatched. This CDR3 has 15 amino acids. Here the CDR3 DNA reads TGTGCCAGCAGCCCGGGACAGGGAGAGGTTTATGGCTACACCTTC. Translating gives CASSPGQGEVYGYTF.

This sequence joins TRBV10-2 and TRBJ2-3; D ambiguous. This CDR3 contains 13 residues. Between the trimmed V and J ends, which lost 2 bases and 2 bases, there was a span of 5 bases. Germline CDR1 WSHSY, CDR2 SAAADI. Written as DNA, the CDR3 is TGCGCCAGCAGTGAGGTTTTCACAGATACGCAGTATTTT. It translates to CASSEVFTDTQYF.